The 24 T cell receptor beta chains below were found in one sample sequenced in a study of tissue T cells after allogeneic stem cell transplantation (dated 2022 in TCRdb). Receptor libraries were prepared by the immunoSEQ multiplex PCR assay. As stored in TCRdb, this immuneACCESS dataset retains in-frame rearrangements with V and J assigned. A fraction of the clones does not appear; measured against another copy, unresolved V genes explain less than half of the discrepancy, and the remainder lacks a known reason. The sample includes about 43,000 clones, with roughly 92% observed a single time. Together, the top ten hold about 3.8% of the sample. In light of the paper, this sample's time point label describes: recipient (host-origin) PBMCs collected before allo-HCT. The input for sequencing was blood, taken before transplantation. These receptors came from a woman aged 40 to 75 who later had graft-versus-host disease after an allogeneic stem cell transplant.

This clone has a single count. This chain connects TRBV6-2 or TRBV6-3 to TRBJ1-2, with 8 positions matching TRBD1. Losses at the gene ends were 3 bases for V and 2 bases for J; bases not matched to a gene: 2. This CDR3 is 14 amino acids long. Germline V lookup: CDR1 MNHEY, CDR2 SVGEGT. The CDR3 DNA sequence: TGTGCCAGCAGTTATAACAGGGGGAACTATGGCTACACCTTC. Residues: CASSYNRGNYGYTF.

This rearrangement joins TRBV28 to TRBJ1-2; D is unresolved. CDR1 and CDR2 from the germline V gene are MDHEN and SYDVKM. The CDR3 contains 14 residues. V lost 1 base and J 4 bases, leaving 10 bases between the germline ends. The CDR3 region has the DNA TGTGCCAGCAGTTTATCGCGGACTATCTATGGCTACACCTTC. This gives the protein CASSLSRTIYGYTF.

The rearrangement uses TRBV28 and TRBJ2-1; 12 positions agree with TRBD2. J gave up 5 bases and V 7 bases, and 15 bases lay outside the gene matches. This CDR3 contains 18 residues. Per the germline V gene, CDR1 is MDHEN and CDR2 is SYDVKM. CDR3 bases: TGTGCCAGCAACCGGAAGACATTACTAGCGGGAGGTGACAATGAGCAGTTCTTC. The encoded protein is CASNRKTLLAGGDNEQFF.

The chain is built from TRBV15 and TRBJ1-4, with a weak D call TRBD1 (6 bases). Germline loops: CDR1 LNHNV, CDR2 YYDKDF (reference sequence). The CDR3 is made up of 16 amino acids. V was clipped by 0 bases and J by 0 bases, with 8 bases between them. The CDR3 DNA is TGTGCCACCAGCAGAGACAGGGGTGCAACTAATGAAAAACTGTTTTTT. Its protein product is CATSRDRGATNEKLFF. Full variable domain (remainder filled in from reference TRBV15 and TRBJ1-4): DAMVIQNPRYQVTQFGKPVTLSCSQTLNHNVMYWYQQKSSQAPKLLFHYYDKDFNNEADTPDNFQSRRPNTSFCFLDIRSPGLGDTAMYLCATSRDRGATNEKLFFGSGTQLSVL.

The V and J genes are TRBV5-4 and TRBJ2-7, with D possibly TRBD2 on 6 matching bases. CDR3 length equals 13 residues. Germline values: CDR1 SGHNT, CDR2 YYREEE (reference sequence). Trimming removed 4 bases from V and 4 bases from J, with 12 bases in between. CDR3 amino acids: CASSIGGSYEQYF. In DNA, the CDR3 is TGTGCCAGCAGCATTGGGGGGAGTTACGAGCAGTACTTC.

This clone was detected only once. This chain connects TRBV25-1 to TRBJ1-1; no clear D. There are 15 residues in the CDR3. Germline V gene sequence: CDR1 MGHDK, CDR2 SYGVNS. The germline V and J ends were trimmed by 0 bases and 1 base, with 9 bases remaining between them. CDR3 DNA: TGTGCCAGCAGTGAATATTATGTCCCGAACACTGAAGCTTTCTTT. It encodes CASSEYYVPNTEAFF.

This sequence joins TRBV2 and TRBJ1-3; D is possibly TRBD1 (6 bases). Per germline, CDR1 SNHLY and CDR2 FYNNEI. V dropped 6 bases and J dropped 2 bases, with 17 bases sitting between them. This CDR3 is built from 16 residues. CDR3 region: CASSPGGRATGNTIYF. The CDR3 DNA reads TGTGCCAGCAGCCCCGGGGGCAGGGCGACTGGAAACACCATATATTTT.

CDR3 region: CASSYGLGYTF. In DNA, the CDR3 is TGTGCCAGCAGTTACGGGCTAGGCTACACCTTC. The V and J genes are TRBV28 and TRBJ1-2, with D hard to call. The germline CDR1 and CDR2 sequences are MDHEN and SYDVKM. Trimming took 4 bases from V and 8 from J, leaving 8 bases between them. CDR3 length equals 11 residues.

This clone appeared a single time. The chain combines TRBV5-1 with TRBJ2-7; 7 bases are shared with TRBD1. Germline trimming cut 0 bases from V and 6 bases from J; bases unmatched to any gene: 9. The CDR3 runs to 15 residues. Germline V gene sequence: CDR1 SGHRS, CDR2 YFSETQ. CDR3 in DNA: TGCGCCAGCAGCTTGGCTGGCAGGGGGAACGCCGAGCAGTACTTC. Protein: CASSLAGRGNAEQYF.

This chain joins TRBV5-4 and TRBJ2-2; no clear D. The germline V gene encodes CDR1 SGHNT and CDR2 YYREEE (reference sequence). The CDR3 runs 15 residues. V lost 0 bases to trimming and J lost 9 bases, with 15 bases between them. The CDR3 DNA follows: TGTGCCAGCAGCTTGGACGCCTCGGGTTCCAGGGAGCTGTTTTTT. It specifies CASSLDASGSRELFF. Using reference TRBV5-4 and TRBJ2-2 for the parts outside the CDR3, the full variable domain is ETGVTQSPTHLIKTRGQQVTLRCSSQSGHNTVSWYQQALGQGPQFIFQYYREEENGRGNFPPRFSGLQFPNYSSELNVNALELDDSALYLCASSLDASGSRELFFGEGSRLTVL.

The rearrangement uses TRBV5-4 and TRBJ2-3, with 14 bases aligning to TRBD2. CDR3 length: 19 amino acids. Germline lookup yields CDR1 SGHNT and CDR2 YYREEE (reference sequence). V was pared by 0 bases and J by 5 bases, with 11 bases of the junction left unmatched. CDR3 nucleotide sequence: TGTGCCAGCAGCTTGGGGACCAGCAGACTAGCGGGAGGGGGAGATACGCAGTATTTT. Translating gives CASSLGTSRLAGGGDTQYF.

This clone occurred a few times. The V call is TRBV6-2 or TRBV6-3, the J call TRBJ1-2; D remains ambiguous. The germline V gene has CDR1 MNHEY and CDR2 SVGEGT. Between the trimmed V and J ends, which lost 0 bases and 5 bases, there was a span of 7 bases. The CDR3 loop spans 13 amino acids. For the CDR3, the DNA is TGTGCCAGCAGTTACTCGACTCTATATGGCTACACCTTC. Amino acid sequence: CASSYSTLYGYTF.

The chain has TRBV7-2 and TRBJ2-6; D uncertain. Germline CDR1 is SGHTA and CDR2 is FQGNSA. V gave up 2 bases and J gave up 0 bases, with 17 bases separating them. The CDR3 totals 19 residues. The CDR3, as DNA: TGTGCCAGCAGCTTAAGCCGGGCCACATCCTACTCTGGGGCCAACGTCCTGACTTTC. It codes for CASSLSRATSYSGANVLTF.

This chain connects TRBV23-1 to TRBJ2-5, with a weak D call TRBD2 (7 bases). TRBV23-1 is recorded as an ORF, its role being uncertain. The CDR3 extends over 16 amino acids. V lost 8 bases to trimming and J lost 7 bases, with 26 bases between them. CDR3 region: CASPARTIGGGGTQYF. The CDR3 nucleotides are TGCGCCAGCCCCGCCCGGACTATTGGGGGAGGGGGGACCCAGTACTTC.

This clone was observed a handful of times. V and J are TRBV30 and TRBJ1-2; 8 bases fit TRBD1. V was clipped by 4 bases and J by 8 bases; unmatched bases: 6. Germline CDR1 and CDR2: GTSNPN and SVGIG (reference sequence). The CDR3 has 12 residues. The CDR3 nucleotides are TGTGCCTGGAATCCACAGGGGGGAGGCTACACCTTC. Translated: CAWNPQGGGYTF. Variable domain in full (rest from reference TRBV30 and TRBJ1-2): SQTIHQWPATLVQPVGSPLSLECTVEGTSNPNLYWYRQAAGRGLQLLFYSVGIGQISSEVPQNLSASRPQDRQFILSSKKLLLSDSGFYLCAWNPQGGGYTFGSGTRLTVV.

V and J are TRBV2 and TRBJ2-2, with 12 bases aligning to TRBD1. The germline CDR1 and CDR2 sequences are SNHLY and FYNNEI. CDR3 size: 16 residues. Trimming took 4 bases from V and 7 from J; bases not matched to a gene: 7. CDR3 loop: CASSVRDRGQNGELFF. CDR3 coding DNA: TGTGCCAGCAGTGTTAGGGACAGGGGGCAGAACGGGGAGCTGTTTTTT.

The V gene is TRBV28, the J gene TRBJ2-5; D gene unclear. Germline V gene lookup returns CDR1 MDHEN and CDR2 SYDVKM. This CDR3 region has 13 residues. Trimming left V 6 bases short and J 5 bases short, with 13 bases between. CDR3: CASSRRLEETQYF. CDR3 nucleotides: TGTGCCAGCAGCAGACGGTTGGAGGAGACCCAGTACTTC.

The chain joins TRBV11-2 to TRBJ2-1; no firm D call. V lost 1 base and J 7 bases, leaving 11 bases between the germline ends. In germline, CDR1 is SGHAT, CDR2 FQNNGV. The CDR3 runs to 14 residues. For the CDR3, the DNA is TGTGCCAGCAGCTTAGTTGTCCTAGGAAATGAGCAGTTCTTC. Its protein is CASSLVVLGNEQFF.

The gene calls are TRBV11-2 and TRBJ2-3; the D gene is possibly TRBD2 (6 bases). Trimming removed 5 bases from V and 3 bases from J, with 12 bases in between. This CDR3 has 14 amino acids. Germline CDR1 is SGHAT and CDR2 is FQNNGV. As DNA, the CDR3 is TGTGCCAGCAGCACCCCGGGACTGACAGATACGCAGTATTTT. Protein sequence: CASSTPGLTDTQYF.

V gene TRBV28 combines with J gene TRBJ1-2, with 12 bases fitting TRBD1. The CDR3 is made up of 18 amino acids. CDR1 and CDR2 (germline): MDHEN, SYDVKM. Trimming took 4 bases from V and 4 from J; bases not matched to a gene: 13. The CDR3 DNA reads TGTGCCAGCAGTTCGCCCGGGGGGACAGGGGGCATGAGCTATGGCTACACCTTC. Its translation is CASSSPGGTGGMSYGYTF.

The V call is TRBV27, the J call TRBJ1-1, with 10 bases aligning to TRBD1. The CDR3 has 16 residues. V gave up 6 bases and J gave up 4 bases; unmatched junction bases: 11. The V gene's germline CDR1 is MNHEY and CDR2 SMNVEV (reference sequence). The CDR3 reads CASRRDLTGGFTEAFF. The CDR3 nucleotides read TGTGCCAGCAGGCGTGACCTGACAGGGGGCTTCACTGAAGCTTTCTTT.

On this clone itself: The junction differs from germline at one of its ends, possibly a read error. V and J are TRBV7-2 and TRBJ2-5; D could derive from TRBD1 or TRBD2 (6 bases each). Germline loops: CDR1 SGHTA, CDR2 FQGNSA. The CDR3 loop spans 15 amino acids. The CDR3 is CASRLGGRGQETQYF. CDR3 DNA: TGTGCCAGCAGATTAGGGGGGAGAGGACAAGAGACCCAGTACTTC.

The chain recombines TRBV18 with TRBJ1-4; D may be TRBD1 (5 bases). CDR1 is KGHSH and CDR2 is LQKENI in the germline V gene. The V gene lost 1 base and the J gene lost 2 bases, with 8 bases spanning the gap. The CDR3 loop spans 15 amino acids. Here the CDR3 DNA reads TGTGCCAGCTCACCACAGAGGGGCACTAATGAAAAACTGTTTTTT. Translation gives CASSPQRGTNEKLFF. The whole variable domain, filled in from reference TRBV18 and TRBJ1-4, reads NAGVMQNPRHLVRRRGQEARLRCSPMKGHSHVYWYRQLPEEGLKFMVYLQKENIIDESGMPKERFSAEFPKEGPSILRIQQVVRGDSAAYFCASSPQRGTNEKLFFGSGTQLSVL.

The chain couples TRBV6-1 to TRBJ1-2; D is uncertain. CDR1 MNHNS and CDR2 SASEGT come from the germline V gene. The CDR3 is made up of 13 amino acids. Trimming took off 2 bases at V and 3 bases at J, with 7 bases between the two ends. The CDR3 sequence is CASSEQKYYGYTF. CDR3 DNA sequence: TGTGCCAGCAGTGAACAGAAGTACTATGGCTACACCTTC.